This record covers a single TCR beta chain. Its antigen is unknown. CDR3 size: 14 residues. The V gene lost 4 bases and the J gene lost 4 bases, with 13 bases spanning the gap. The entry originates in a study of blood T cells in healthy people across ages. A second PCR, run for roughly 7 to 11 cycles, used a sample-barcoded 5' primer plus a J-beta primer mix. Each TCR beta cDNA got a 12-nucleotide random molecular identifier. TCRdb called the 5' RACE reads again in MiXCR, with one record for every CDR3 protein. In the table there are hundreds of thousands of distinct CDR3 sequences, approximately 52% of which are singletons. Study results and limitations: Expanded clonotype shifts may have been confounded, as the donors had an unknown CMV status. Conclusively comparing naive with antigen-experienced cells was impossible with unsorted PBMCs.

There were healthy Caucasian individuals from Russia, aged 6 to 90, serving as donors. The gene calls are TRBV12-3 or TRBV12-4 and TRBJ1-1, with D possibly matching TRBD1 (6 bases). This TCR derives from a woman of 80 years or more in good health. Sequencing input: blood. The CDR3 DNA reads as TGTGCCAGCAGTTACGGGGGGGCGAGCACTGAAGCTTTCTTT. Translation gives CASSYGGASTEAFF.